The entry below describes one T cell receptor beta chain. This entry is derived from a study of T cell responses to AZD1222 COVID-19 vaccine. Profiling relied on immunoSEQ multiplex PCR, and the TCRdb table lists in-frame clones only, not all of them. The table records about 55,000 clones, approximately 89% of them present only once. Trimming cost V 4 bases and J 7 bases, with 8 bases left between them. CDR1 is MDHEN, CDR2 SYDVKM, per germline. The CDR3 runs to 12 residues. The sequenced sample was peripheral blood, obtained on day 0 of AZD1222 vaccination. The receptor was isolated from an adult in good health. The rearrangement uses TRBV28 and TRBJ1-3, with D uncertain. CDR3 in amino acids: CASSSLMNTIYF. The CDR3 nucleotides are TGTGCCAGCAGTTCCCTGATGAACACCATATATTTT.